What follows describes a single TCR beta chain. These data belong to a study of blood T cell repertoires in COVID-19. On the study more broadly: COVID-19 samples collected from the United States, Italy and Spain covered acute and convalescent phases. PBMCs, B-cell-depleted T cells, or T cells provided the cDNA or gDNA that made up the material.

In germline, CDR1 is LNHDA, CDR2 SQIVND (reference sequence). CDR3 length: 14 residues. Trimming stripped 7 bases from V and 5 bases from J, with 12 bases between. Original methodology: For nucleated cells, counts were estimated from reference gene primer amplification. TCRdb keeps only in-frame clones here, not all; method: immunoSEQ multiplex PCR. V and J calls and clone size are as listed in that table; D and trimming were resolved from the DNA. Among 6,000 to 8,500 clones, about 85% were seen once, and the ten largest hold roughly 17%. The J gene is TRBJ1-6, the V gene TRBV19, with D possibly matching TRBD1 (6 bases). The TCR comes from a human donor in a cohort sampled during active COVID-19. Sequencing was performed on peripheral blood. The CDR3 sequence is CASNPPGDNSPLHF. The DNA of the CDR3 is TGTGCCAGTAACCCGCCAGGGGATAATTCACCCCTCCACTTT.